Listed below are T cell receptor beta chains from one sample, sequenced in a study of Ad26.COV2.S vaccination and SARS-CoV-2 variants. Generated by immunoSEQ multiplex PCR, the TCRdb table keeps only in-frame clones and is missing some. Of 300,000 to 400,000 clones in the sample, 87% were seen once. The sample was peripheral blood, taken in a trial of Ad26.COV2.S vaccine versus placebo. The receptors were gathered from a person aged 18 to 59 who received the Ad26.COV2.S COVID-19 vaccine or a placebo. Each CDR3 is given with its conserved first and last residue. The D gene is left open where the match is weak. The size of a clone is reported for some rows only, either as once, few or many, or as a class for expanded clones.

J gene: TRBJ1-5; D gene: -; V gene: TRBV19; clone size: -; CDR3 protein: CASSIEGDQPQHF; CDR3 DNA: TGTGCCAGTAGTATAGAGGGTGACCAGCCCCAGCATTTT
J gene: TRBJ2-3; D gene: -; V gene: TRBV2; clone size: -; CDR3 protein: CATQENSDTQYF; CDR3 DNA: TGTGCCACTCAGGAGAACTCGGATACGCAGTATTTT
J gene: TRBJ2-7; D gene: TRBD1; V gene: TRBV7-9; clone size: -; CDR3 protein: CASSAPGQGSYEQYF; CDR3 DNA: TGTGCCAGCAGCGCCCCGGGACAGGGTTCCTACGAGCAGTACTTC
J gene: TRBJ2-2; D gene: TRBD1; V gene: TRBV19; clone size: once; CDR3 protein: CAAAGGPNTGELFF; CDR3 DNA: TGTGCCGCGGCAGGGGGACCCAACACCGGGGAGCTGTTTTTT
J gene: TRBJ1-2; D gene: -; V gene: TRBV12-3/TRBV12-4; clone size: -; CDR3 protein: CASSFQGYYGYTF; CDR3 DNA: TGTGCCAGCAGTTTTCAGGGTTACTATGGCTACACCTTC
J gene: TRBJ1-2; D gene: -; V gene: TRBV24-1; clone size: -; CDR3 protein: CATSDSQRGSGYTF; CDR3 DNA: TGTGCCACCAGTGATTCGCAACGGGGGAGCGGCTACACCTTC
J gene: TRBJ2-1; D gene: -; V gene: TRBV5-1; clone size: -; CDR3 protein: CASSFRASNEQFF; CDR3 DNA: TGCGCCAGCAGCTTTCGGGCAAGCAATGAGCAGTTCTTC
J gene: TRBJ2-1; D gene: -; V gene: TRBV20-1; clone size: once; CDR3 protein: CSASSTVLGGSTFEQFF; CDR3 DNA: TGCAGTGCTAGTTCTACTGTCTTGGGGGGCTCCACGTTTGAGCAGTTCTTC
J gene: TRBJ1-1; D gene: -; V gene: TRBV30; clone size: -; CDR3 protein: CAWSPAGGPFF; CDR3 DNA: TGTGCCTGGAGCCCCGCCGGAGGGCCTTTCTTT
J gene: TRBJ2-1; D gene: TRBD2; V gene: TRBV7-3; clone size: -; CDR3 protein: CASSFGGGNNEQFF; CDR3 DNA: TGTGCCAGCAGCTTTGGCGGGGGGAACAATGAGCAGTTCTTC
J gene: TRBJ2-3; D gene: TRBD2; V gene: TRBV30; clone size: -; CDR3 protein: CAWTERGGSTDTQYF; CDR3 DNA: TGTGCCTGGACAGAGCGGGGGGGGAGCACAGATACGCAGTATTTT
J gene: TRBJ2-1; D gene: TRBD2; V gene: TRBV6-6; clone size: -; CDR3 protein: CASRLGGAFLNEQFF; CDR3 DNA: TGTGCCAGCAGACTCGGGGGGGCCTTTTTAAATGAGCAGTTCTTC
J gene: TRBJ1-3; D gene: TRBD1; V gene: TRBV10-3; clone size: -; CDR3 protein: CAITTGAGNTIYF; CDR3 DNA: TGTGCCATCACGACAGGGGCTGGAAACACCATATATTTT
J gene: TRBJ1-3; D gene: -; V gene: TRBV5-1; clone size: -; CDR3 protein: CASRLGVDSGNTIYF; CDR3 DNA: TGCGCCAGCAGATTAGGCGTGGACTCTGGAAACACCATATATTTT
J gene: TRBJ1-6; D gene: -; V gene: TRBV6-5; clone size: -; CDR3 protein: CASSRPPELGSPLHF; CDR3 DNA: TGTGCCAGCAGCCGCCCCCCGGAGTTGGGTTCACCCCTCCACTTT
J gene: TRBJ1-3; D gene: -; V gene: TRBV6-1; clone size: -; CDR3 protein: CASSEALSLLPEGNTIYF; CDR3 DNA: TGTGCCAGCAGTGAAGCACTATCTTTACTTCCCGAAGGAAACACCATATATTTT
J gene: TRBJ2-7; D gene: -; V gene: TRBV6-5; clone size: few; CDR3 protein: CASRPGGGAYEQYF; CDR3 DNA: TGTGCCAGCAGACCAGGGGGAGGTGCCTACGAGCAGTACTTC